This section outlines one TCR beta chain sequence together with its context. A much larger clone lies one base from this, so it may be a read error. V gave up 5 bases and J gave up 8 bases; unmatched junction bases: 10. This CDR3 is 15 amino acids long. A second PCR of about 7 to 12 cycles used a sample-barcoded 5' primer and a J-beta primer mix. TCRdb reprocessed the 5' RACE reads via MiXCR and lists one record per CDR3 protein. The sample has roughly 1,700,000 distinct CDR3 sequences, approximately 30% seen once. The data derive from a study of blood T cells in healthy people across ages. The material sequenced was blood. The chain has TRBV12-3 or TRBV12-4 and TRBJ2-3, with 10 bases that match TRBD2. The sequence was obtained from a woman aged 25 to 39 in good health. DNA of the CDR3: TGTGCCAGCAGTCCCGGGGCTAGCGGGAGTGGTACGCAGTATTTT. This codes for CASSPGASGSGTQYF.